Presented here are 5 T cell receptor beta chains from one specimen sequenced in a study of cytomegalovirus exposure and HLA in healthy donors. This PCR relied on a set of 60 Vbeta primers and 13 Jbeta primers. Data came from immunoSEQ multiplex PCR; TCRdb stores just in-frame clones and leaves some out. The sample shows over 150,000 clones, around 79% of them seen only once. Specimen: PBMCs. Receptor source: a man aged 25 to 45 in good health and CMV-seropositive.

This chain links TRBV6-5 with TRBJ2-3; 9 bases line up with TRBD2. V was clipped by 7 bases and J by 6 bases; unmatched bases: 8. CDR1 and CDR2 (germline): MNHEY, SVGAGI. The CDR3 contains 14 residues. As DNA, the CDR3 is TGTGCCAGCAAAGGGGGCGGGGGGGTGGATACGCAGTATTTT. Amino acids: CASKGGGGVDTQYF.

V gene TRBV11-2 combines with J gene TRBJ2-7, with 7 bases lining up with TRBD1. The CDR3 runs to 14 residues. V was clipped by 5 bases and J by 2 bases; unmatched bases: 6. The germline V gene has CDR1 SGHAT and CDR2 FQNNGV. The CDR3 region is CASSPGTATYEQYF. CDR3 sequence (DNA): TGTGCCAGCAGCCCCGGGACAGCTACCTACGAGCAGTACTTC.

The rearrangement joins TRBV29-1 to TRBJ1-2, with no clear D. Deletions cut 1 base from V and 8 bases from J, with 11 bases between. The CDR3 runs 12 residues. CDR1 and CDR2 (germline): SQVTM, ANQGSEA. The CDR3 sequence is CSVEGRFGGYTF. The CDR3 region has the DNA TGCAGCGTTGAAGGGCGGTTCGGAGGCTACACCTTC. Based on the CDR3 plus reference TRBV29-1 and TRBJ1-2, the full variable domain is SAVISQKPSRDICQRGTSLTIQCQVDSQVTMMFWYRQQPGQSLTLIATANQGSEATYESGFVIDKFPISRPNLTFSTLTVSNMSPEDSSIYLCSVEGRFGGYTFGSGTRLTVV.

The chain combines TRBV7-9 with TRBJ2-5, with D perhaps TRBD2 (5 bases). This CDR3 region has 15 residues. The V and J ends lost 2 bases and 1 base respectively, with 11 bases between them. Germline CDR1 is SEHNR and CDR2 is FQNEAQ (reference sequence). In nucleotides, the CDR3 is TGTGCCAGCAGCTTAAACGGCCTAGCCCAAGAGACCCAGTACTTC. It is translated as CASSLNGLAQETQYF.

J is TRBJ1-5 and V is TRBV28; no reliable D call. Germline loops: CDR1 MDHEN, CDR2 SYDVKM. The CDR3 is made up of 15 amino acids. Trimming left V 2 bases short and J 0 bases short, with 8 bases between. CDR3 protein: CASSLKQYSNQPQHF. The CDR3 DNA follows: TGTGCCAGCAGTTTAAAACAGTATAGCAATCAGCCCCAGCATTTT.